These 30 T cell receptor beta chains were sequenced from one sample in a study of hypomethylating agent response in myelodysplastic syndrome. Method: immunoSEQ multiplex PCR; TCRdb's copy keeps in-frame clones and lacks some. The sample contains thousands of clones, more than 80% of which appear only once. This specimen consisted of bone marrow, obtained before or after starting hypomethylating agent treatment for myelodysplastic syndrome (not recorded which). The source of these receptors is a human donor with myelodysplastic syndrome.

The V and J genes are TRBV6-6 and TRBJ2-5; no clear D gene. The germline V gene encodes CDR1 MNHNY and CDR2 SVGAGI (reference sequence). The CDR3 has 11 amino acids. Trimming cost V 8 bases and J 5 bases, with 9 bases left between them. The chain's CDR3 is CASGPRETQYF. The CDR3 region has the DNA TGTGCCAGCGGGCCCCGGGAGACCCAGTACTTC.

CDR3 region: CASSPGGANEKLFF. The CDR3 bases are TGTGCCAGCAGCCCCGGGGGAGCGAATGAAAAACTGTTTTTT. The chain combines TRBV5-4 with TRBJ1-4; the D gene is possibly TRBD1 (5 bases). Trimming cost V 4 bases and J 5 bases, with 12 bases left between them. The CDR3 is made up of 14 amino acids. Germline V CDR1 and CDR2: SGHNT, YYREEE (reference sequence).

The chain recombines TRBV11-2 with TRBJ2-3; D is uncertain. The V end lost 1 base, the J end lost 2 bases, and 7 bases lay between the germline ends. The CDR3 sequence is 14 residues long. Germline CDR1 and CDR2: SGHAT and FQNNGV. In DNA, the CDR3 is TGTGCCAGCAGCTTAGCTGGTTTCACAGATACGCAGTATTTT. Its protein is CASSLAGFTDTQYF.

The rearrangement links TRBV7-6 to TRBJ1-2; tentatively, D is TRBD1 (6 bases). V lost 5 bases to trimming and J lost 6 bases, with 22 bases between them. The CDR3 length is 16 residues. Germline lookup yields CDR1 SGHVS and CDR2 FNYEAQ. The CDR3 sequence: CASSLGTQLTGDGYTF. CDR3 in DNA: TGTGCCAGCAGCCTCGGGACACAACTTACGGGCGATGGCTACACCTTC. Together with reference TRBV7-6 and TRBJ1-2, the CDR3 gives the full variable domain: GAGVSQSPRYKVTKRGQDVALRCDPISGHVSLYWYRQALGQGPEFLTYFNYEAQQDKSGLPNDRFSAERPEGSISTLTIQRTEQRDSAMYRCASSLGTQLTGDGYTFGSGTRLTVV.

There are a few counts of this clone. The V call is TRBV4-2, the J call TRBJ1-2; no definite D call. V lost 4 bases and J 2 bases, leaving 11 bases between the germline ends. CDR1 is LGHNA and CDR2 is YNFKEQ in the germline V gene. The CDR3 is made up of 14 amino acids. This CDR3 is CASSPSTINYGYTF. The CDR3 nucleotides read TGTGCCAGCAGCCCCTCGACCATCAACTATGGCTACACCTTC.

The DNA for the CDR3 is TGTGCCAGTAGTATCCAGGGCCTCCTGGGGAGTTCACCCCTCCACTTT. It specifies CASSIQGLLGSSPLHF. The gene calls are TRBV19 and TRBJ1-6; D may be TRBD1 (5 bases). V was cut by 3 bases and J by 9 bases, with 18 bases left in between. The CDR3 runs 16 residues. Germline values: CDR1 LNHDA, CDR2 SQIVND (reference sequence). The variable domain in full, completed from reference TRBV19 and TRBJ1-6, reads DGGITQSPKYLFRKEGQNVTLSCEQNLNHDAMYWYRQDPGQGLRLIYYSQIVNDFQKGDIAEGYSVSREKKESFPLTVTSAQKNPTAFYLCASSIQGLLGSSPLHFGNGTRLTVT.

The J gene is TRBJ2-2, the V gene TRBV19; maybe TRBD2 (5 bases). Per the germline V gene, CDR1 is LNHDA and CDR2 is SQIVND (reference sequence). V lost 1 base, J lost 4 bases, and 10 bases lay in between. This CDR3 spans 15 amino acids. The CDR3 reads CASSIVEGITGELFF. The CDR3 nucleotides read TGTGCCAGTAGTATAGTTGAGGGAATCACCGGGGAGCTGTTTTTT.

The J gene is TRBJ1-6, the V gene TRBV5-1; D is uncertain. The CDR3 totals 13 residues. Trimming cost V 2 bases and J 10 bases, with 10 bases left between them. The germline V gene has CDR1 SGHRS and CDR2 YFSETQ. The CDR3 nucleotides read TGCGCCAGCAGCTTCGACGGGGAGTCACCCCTCCACTTT. This translates into CASSFDGESPLHF.

The chain couples TRBV5-4 to TRBJ1-1, with TRBD1 matching 7 bases. Trimming at V came to 0 bases and at J to 6 bases, leaving 5 bases not matched to a gene. This CDR3 is built from 14 residues. Germline CDR1 is SGHNT and CDR2 is YYREEE (reference sequence). CDR3 residues: CASSLDRGSPEAFF. The CDR3 DNA is TGTGCCAGCAGCTTGGACAGGGGCAGTCCTGAAGCTTTCTTT.

This clone occurred once. V gene TRBV7-2 combines with J gene TRBJ2-2; 8 bases map to TRBD2. The germline CDR1 and CDR2 sequences are SGHTA and FQGNSA. This CDR3 has 17 amino acids. The J segment lost 3 bases and the V segment lost 2 bases, leaving 8 bases of the junction unmatched. This CDR3 reads CASSLFGGGSYTGELFF. The CDR3 coding sequence is TGTGCCAGCAGCTTATTTGGCGGGGGGAGTTACACCGGGGAGCTGTTTTTT.

This clone was seen only once. This rearrangement joins TRBV5-1 to TRBJ2-7; D remains unclear. The CDR3 is made up of 13 amino acids. CDR1 and CDR2 (germline): SGHRS, YFSETQ. The V end lost 0 bases, the J end lost 2 bases, and 6 bases lay between the germline ends. Here the CDR3 DNA reads TGCGCCAGCAGCTTGGGCAACACCTACGAGCAGTACTTC. Translation: CASSLGNTYEQYF. Complete variable domain (other parts from reference TRBV5-1 and TRBJ2-7): KAGVTQTPRYLIKTRGQQVTLSCSPISGHRSVSWYQQTPGQGLQFLFEYFSETQRNKGNFPGRFSGRQFSNSRSEMNVSTLELGDSALYLCASSLGNTYEQYFGPGTRLTVT.

As for this clone: The junction and the germline gene differ at one end; a read error may be behind it. This rearrangement joins TRBV10-3 to TRBJ1-5; D unclear. The CDR3 extends over 13 amino acids. CDR1 and CDR2 (germline): ENHRY, SYGVKD. CDR3 in DNA: TGTGCCATCAGTGCTGCCAGCAGTCAGCCCCAGCATTTT. Amino acid sequence: CAISAASSQPQHF.

V usage is TRBV4-3 and J usage is TRBJ2-3; 12 bases line up with TRBD2. There are 17 residues in the CDR3. Germline trimming cut 5 bases from V and 2 bases from J; bases unmatched to any gene: 8. In germline, CDR1 is LGHNA, CDR2 YSLEER. The CDR3 nucleotides read TGCGCCAGCAGCTTAGGGCTAGCGGGGGGGTACACAGATACGCAGTATTTT. It codes for CASSLGLAGGYTDTQYF.

The chain recombines TRBV7-2 with TRBJ2-5; no definite D call. The germline gives CDR1 SGHTA, CDR2 FQGNSA. Trimming stripped 0 bases from V and 4 bases from J, with 9 bases between. This CDR3 spans 14 amino acids. The CDR3 region is CASSLALIPETQYF. Written as DNA, the CDR3 is TGTGCCAGCAGCTTAGCGCTTATTCCAGAGACCCAGTACTTC.

In this sample, this clone turned up once. The J gene is TRBJ2-3, the V gene TRBV6-1; 9 nucleotides align to TRBD2. V lost 2 bases, J lost 4 bases, and 7 bases stayed unmatched. The CDR3 runs 16 residues. The germline CDR1 and CDR2 sequences are MNHNS and SASEGT. CDR3 loop: CASSELRGGASDTQYF. The CDR3 DNA is TGTGCCAGCAGTGAATTGCGCGGGGGGGCCTCAGATACGCAGTATTTT.

The rearrangement links TRBV27 to TRBJ1-6; TRBD1 agrees at 7 bases. CDR3 length equals 14 residues. V lost 6 bases and J lost 11; bases outside the gene matches: 10. Looked up from germline, CDR1 is MNHEY and CDR2 is SMNVEV (reference sequence). The CDR3 nucleotides read TGTGCCAGCAGCCTGAGGGACAGTCTTGCACCCCTCCACTTT. Amino acids: CASSLRDSLAPLHF.

The chain has TRBV5-1 and TRBJ1-1; D gene ambiguous. There are 13 residues in the CDR3. Germline CDR1 and CDR2: SGHRS and YFSETQ. V lost 4 bases and J lost 1, with 8 bases in between. DNA of the CDR3: TGCGCCAGCAGCACCGCAGCGAACACTGAAGCTTTCTTT. Translated: CASSTAANTEAFF. Variable domain in full (rest from reference TRBV5-1 and TRBJ1-1): KAGVTQTPRYLIKTRGQQVTLSCSPISGHRSVSWYQQTPGQGLQFLFEYFSETQRNKGNFPGRFSGRQFSNSRSEMNVSTLELGDSALYLCASSTAANTEAFFGQGTRLTVV.

The V call is TRBV7-9, the J call TRBJ2-3, with 11 bases matching TRBD1. The CDR3 is 16 amino acids. Trimming removed 5 bases from V and 2 bases from J; junction bases left unmatched: 6. CDR1 SEHNR and CDR2 FQNEAQ come from the germline V gene (reference sequence). Here the CDR3 DNA reads TGTGCCAGCAGCGTCCGGGACAGGGGGGCCACAGATACGCAGTATTTT. This translates into CASSVRDRGATDTQYF.

The chain couples TRBV28 to TRBJ2-7, with 8 bases lining up with TRBD1. J lost 3 bases, V lost 5 bases, and 3 bases had no gene match. Germline lookup yields CDR1 MDHEN and CDR2 SYDVKM. The CDR3 has 13 residues. The CDR3 coding sequence is TGTGCCAGCAGTACTACAGGGGGCTACGAGCAGTACTTC. It specifies CASSTTGGYEQYF.

The V and J genes are TRBV11-2 and TRBJ2-7, with 8 bases identical to TRBD1. The germline V gene has CDR1 SGHAT and CDR2 FQNNGV. The CDR3 is 15 amino acids. V gave up 8 bases and J gave up 5 bases; unmatched junction bases: 14. This CDR3 reads CASEGVGQGRNEQYF. The CDR3 DNA reads as TGTGCCAGCGAGGGGGTTGGACAGGGTAGAAACGAGCAGTACTTC. The full variable domain, its missing parts supplied by reference TRBV11-2 and TRBJ2-7, is EAGVAQSPRYKIIEKRQSVAFWCNPISGHATLYWYQQILGQGPKLLIQFQNNGVVDDSQLPKDRFSAERLKGVDSTLKIQPAKLEDSAVYLCASEGVGQGRNEQYFGPGTRLTVT.

The chain joins TRBV5-3 to TRBJ1-5; a possible D gene is TRBD1 (6 bases). TRBV5-3 is reported as an ORF; its role is uncertain. V lost 5 bases and J lost 2, with 14 bases in between. The length of the CDR3 is 15 residues. The CDR3 region is CARSSRQVGNQPQHF. The CDR3 DNA follows: TGTGCCAGAAGTTCTCGACAGGTTGGCAATCAGCCCCAGCATTTT.

The gene calls are TRBV7-9 and TRBJ1-2; 9 bases map to TRBD1. The CDR3 extends over 14 amino acids. The junction had 5 bases not matched to a gene; V was cut back by 5 bases and J by 4 bases. Germline CDR1 SEHNR, CDR2 FQNEAQ (reference sequence). In nucleotides, the CDR3 is TGTGCCAGCAGCAAGGGACAGGGCGCCTATGGCTACACCTTC. It specifies CASSKGQGAYGYTF.

The chain combines TRBV5-1 with TRBJ2-7, with a weak D call TRBD2 (5 bases). The V and J ends lost 4 bases and 3 bases respectively, with 17 bases between them. This CDR3 is 15 amino acids long. Germline-derived CDR1 and CDR2 are SGHRS and YFSETQ. CDR3 in amino acids: CASSTSVGGFYEQYF. The CDR3 nucleotides read TGCGCCAGCAGCACGAGCGTAGGCGGGTTCTACGAGCAGTACTTC.

The V and J genes are TRBV7-9 and TRBJ1-5, with 7 nucleotides matching TRBD1. V gave up 0 bases and J gave up 0 bases; unmatched junction bases: 5. CDR3 length equals 17 residues. Germline CDR1 is SEHNR and CDR2 is FQNEAQ (reference sequence). For the CDR3, the DNA is TGTGCCAGCAGCTTAGCCCGGGACAGCTATAGCAATCAGCCCCAGCATTTT. Its translation: CASSLARDSYSNQPQHF.

CDR3 sequence (DNA): TGTGCCAGTAGTTCCCGGCCGTTTCACACTGAAGCTTTCTTT. Encoded protein: CASSSRPFHTEAFF. The J gene is TRBJ1-1, the V gene TRBV19; D is unclear. Germline V lookup: CDR1 LNHDA, CDR2 SQIVND (reference sequence). Trimming removed 5 bases from V and 3 bases from J, with 13 bases in between. This CDR3 comprises 14 residues.

This clone was counted between two and nine times. The V gene is TRBV5-6, the J gene TRBJ1-1, with 7 bases lining up with TRBD1. V shed 2 bases, J shed 5 bases, and the junction held 12 bases outside the gene matches. The germline V gene has CDR1 SGHDT and CDR2 YYEEEE. The CDR3 sequence is 16 residues long. CDR3 nucleotides: TGTGCCAGCAGCTTTCCCCAGGGGGATCGGGAAACTGAAGCTTTCTTT. This sequence encodes CASSFPQGDRETEAFF.

This clone was seen a few times. The chain has TRBV4-3 and TRBJ1-1, with a weak D call TRBD1 (6 bases). With 0 bases removed from V and 4 bases from J, the gap between germline ends came to 18 bases. Germline-derived CDR1 and CDR2 are LGHNA and YSLEER. The CDR3 loop spans 17 amino acids. In DNA form, the CDR3 reads TGCGCCAGCAGCCAAGAGGGGGCAGAGGTACGGAGCACTGAAGCTTTCTTT. Its protein is CASSQEGAEVRSTEAFF.

This clone came up a few times. The CDR3 loop is CASSLWSGQGSREQYF. The CDR3 DNA reads TGCGCCAGCAGCTTGTGGTCCGGACAGGGGAGTCGGGAGCAGTACTTC. The J gene is TRBJ2-7, the V gene TRBV5-1; TRBD1 aligns across 9 bases. CDR3 length: 16 amino acids. V was clipped by 1 base and J by 7 bases; unmatched bases: 12. Germline CDR1 reads SGHRS; CDR2 reads YFSETQ.

The chain combines TRBV7-6 with TRBJ1-1; 8 positions agree with TRBD1. Germline V CDR1 and CDR2: SGHVS, FNYEAQ. The CDR3 runs to 17 residues. Trimming at V came to 5 bases and at J to 11 bases, leaving 22 bases not matched to a gene. The CDR3 loop reads CASSPTNPLAGGAGAFF. CDR3 DNA: TGTGCCAGCAGCCCGACGAACCCTCTGGCAGGGGGCGCCGGTGCTTTCTTT.

This clone was counted once. Other DNA sequences of this sample code for an identical CDR3. The V call is TRBV11-2, the J call TRBJ1-2, with 9 positions matching TRBD1. The CDR3 spans 14 residues. Per the germline V gene, CDR1 is SGHAT and CDR2 is FQNNGV. Losses at the gene ends were 5 bases for V and 6 bases for J; bases not matched to a gene: 7. This CDR3 is CASSPGTGRHGYTF. The CDR3 DNA reads TGTGCCAGCAGCCCTGGGACAGGGAGGCATGGCTACACCTTC.